This TCR beta chain was captured by sequencing in a study of shared clonotypes between healthy human individuals. Profiling relied on immunoSEQ multiplex PCR, and the TCRdb table lists in-frame clones only, not all of them. The sample holds approximately 2.5 million clones; approximately 93% are singletons and the top ten take 0.36%. The junction had 4 bases not matched to a gene; V was cut back by 5 bases and J by 4 bases. CDR1 is PRHDT and CDR2 is FYEKMQ in the germline V gene (reference sequence). The CDR3 extends over 16 amino acids. The table lists this clone with a count of one. This TCR was sampled from a man younger than 35 in good health. Some clones in this sample may be carry-over from other donors' samples. This sequence joins TRBV13 and TRBJ2-2, with 13 bases identical to TRBD2. Material: naive CD4+ T cells from PBMCs. Subset: CD45RA+ positively selected. This CDR3 is CASSPLAGGPTGELFF. The CDR3 DNA follows: TGTGCCAGCAGCCCACTAGCGGGAGGGCCCACCGGGGAGCTGTTTTTT.